This T cell receptor (beta chain) was documented in a study of brain T cells in children with intractable seizures. Noted time point: blood from clinic visit 5 months post-surgery; TSC patient then seizure free. Sequencing was limited to surgery cases with top T cell transcript signatures in brain tissue. Measured with immunoSEQ multiplex PCR; TCRdb has only the in-frame clones, and not every one. The sample consists of under 400,000 clones, 93% of them appearing once. CDR1 is LGHNA and CDR2 is YNFKEQ in the germline V gene. The V segment lost 0 bases and the J segment 5 bases; nucleotides outside the gene matches: 8. The CDR3 has 17 amino acids.

The sequence was obtained from a boy younger than two with tuberous sclerosis and intractable seizures. This chain joins TRBV4-2 and TRBJ2-5; 11 nucleotides match TRBD2. The specimen was peripheral blood, collected more than 4 months after surgery. The CDR3 coding sequence is TGTGCCAGCAGCCAAGAGCTAGCGGGGGGCTGGAGGGAGACCCAGTACTTC. Translation gives CASSQELAGGWRETQYF.